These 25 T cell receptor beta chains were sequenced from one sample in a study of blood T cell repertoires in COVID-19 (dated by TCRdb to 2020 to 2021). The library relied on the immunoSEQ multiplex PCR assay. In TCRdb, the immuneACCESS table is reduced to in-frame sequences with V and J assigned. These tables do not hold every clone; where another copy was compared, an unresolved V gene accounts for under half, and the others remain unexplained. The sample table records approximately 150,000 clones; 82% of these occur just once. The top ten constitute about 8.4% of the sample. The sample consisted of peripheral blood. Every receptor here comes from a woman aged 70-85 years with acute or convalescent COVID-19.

For the CDR3, the DNA is TGCGCCAGCAGCCAAGAACCGCCAGGGGGCTCCTATAATTCACCCCTCCACTTT. Translation gives CASSQEPPGGSYNSPLHF. This chain links TRBV4-3 with TRBJ1-6; 7 positions match TRBD1. Germline loops: CDR1 LGHNA, CDR2 YSLEER. V dropped 0 bases and J dropped 0; count of bases not matched to a gene: 5. The CDR3 consists of 18 residues.

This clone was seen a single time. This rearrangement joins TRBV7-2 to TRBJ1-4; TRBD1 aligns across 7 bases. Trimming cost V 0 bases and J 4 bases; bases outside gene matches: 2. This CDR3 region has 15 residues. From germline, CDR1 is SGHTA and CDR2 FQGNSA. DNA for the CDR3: TGTGCCAGCAGCTTAGCGCAGGGGGGTAATGAAAAACTGTTTTTT. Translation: CASSLAQGGNEKLFF.

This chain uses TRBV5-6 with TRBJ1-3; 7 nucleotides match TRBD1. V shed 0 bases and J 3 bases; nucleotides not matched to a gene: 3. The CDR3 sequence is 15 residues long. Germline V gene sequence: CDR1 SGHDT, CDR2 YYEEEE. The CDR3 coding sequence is TGTGCCAGCAGCTTGGCGACAGGGTTTGGAAACACCATATATTTT. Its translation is CASSLATGFGNTIYF. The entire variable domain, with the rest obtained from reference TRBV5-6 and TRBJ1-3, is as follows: DAGVTQSPTHLIKTRGQQVTLRCSPKSGHDTVSWYQQALGQGPQFIFQYYEEEERQRGNFPDRFSGHQFPNYSSELNVNALLLGDSALYLCASSLATGFGNTIYFGEGSWLTVV.

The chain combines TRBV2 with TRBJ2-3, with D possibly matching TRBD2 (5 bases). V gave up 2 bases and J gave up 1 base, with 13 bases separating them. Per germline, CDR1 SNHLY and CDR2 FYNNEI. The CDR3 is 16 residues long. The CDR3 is CASSERSAARTDTQYF. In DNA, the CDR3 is TGTGCCAGCAGTGAAAGGTCAGCGGCCCGCACAGATACGCAGTATTTT.

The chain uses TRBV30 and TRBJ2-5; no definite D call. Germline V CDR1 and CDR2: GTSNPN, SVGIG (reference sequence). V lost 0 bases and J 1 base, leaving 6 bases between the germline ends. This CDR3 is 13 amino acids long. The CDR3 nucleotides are TGTGCCTGGAGTGTACAGAGCCAAGAGACCCAGTACTTC. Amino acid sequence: CAWSVQSQETQYF.

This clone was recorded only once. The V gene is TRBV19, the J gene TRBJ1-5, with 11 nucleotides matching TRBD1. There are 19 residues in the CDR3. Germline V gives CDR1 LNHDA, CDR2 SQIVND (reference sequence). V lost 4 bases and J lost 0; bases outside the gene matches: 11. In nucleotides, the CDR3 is TGTGCCAGTAGTACTTGGACAGGGGGCCTTCCCTATAGCAATCAGCCCCAGCATTTT. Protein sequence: CASSTWTGGLPYSNQPQHF. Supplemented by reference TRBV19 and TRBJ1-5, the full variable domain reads DGGITQSPKYLFRKEGQNVTLSCEQNLNHDAMYWYRQDPGQGLRLIYYSQIVNDFQKGDIAEGYSVSREKKESFPLTVTSAQKNPTAFYLCASSTWTGGLPYSNQPQHFGDGTRLSIL.

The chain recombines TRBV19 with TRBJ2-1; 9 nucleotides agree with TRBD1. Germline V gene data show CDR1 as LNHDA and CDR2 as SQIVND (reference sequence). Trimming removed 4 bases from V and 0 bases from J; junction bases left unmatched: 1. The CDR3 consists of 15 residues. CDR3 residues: CASSTQGASYNEQFF. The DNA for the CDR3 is TGTGCCAGTAGTACACAGGGGGCCTCCTACAATGAGCAGTTCTTC.

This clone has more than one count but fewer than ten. In nucleotides, the CDR3 is TGTGCCAGCAGCTCCCGACAGGGGATGGGGACCCAGTACTTC. Its translation: CASSSRQGMGTQYF. The V gene is TRBV7-8, the J gene TRBJ2-5; 8 bases are a match to TRBD1. The CDR3 loop spans 14 amino acids. V lost 4 bases to trimming and J lost 7 bases; unmatched junction nucleotides: 8. Germline CDR1 and CDR2: SGHVS and FQNEAQ.

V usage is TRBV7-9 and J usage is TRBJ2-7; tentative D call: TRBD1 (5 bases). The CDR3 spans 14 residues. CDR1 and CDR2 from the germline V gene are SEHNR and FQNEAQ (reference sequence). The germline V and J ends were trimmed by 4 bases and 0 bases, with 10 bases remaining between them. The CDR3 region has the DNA TGTGCCAGCAGCTCTCCGGACATCTCCTACGAGCAGTACTTC. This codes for CASSSPDISYEQYF.

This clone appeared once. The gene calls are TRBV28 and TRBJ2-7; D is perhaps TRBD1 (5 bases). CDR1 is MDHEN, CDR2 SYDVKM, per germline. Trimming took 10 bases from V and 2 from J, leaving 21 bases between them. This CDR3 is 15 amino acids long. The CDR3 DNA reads TGTGCCACCCTCGGGCGGTCGGACACCGCCTACGAGCAGTACTTC. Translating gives CATLGRSDTAYEQYF.

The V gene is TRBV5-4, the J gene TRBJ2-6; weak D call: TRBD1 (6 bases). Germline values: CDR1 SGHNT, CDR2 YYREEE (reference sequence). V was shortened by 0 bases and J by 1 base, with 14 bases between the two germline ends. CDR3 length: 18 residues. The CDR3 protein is CASSLGLTGRSGANVLTF. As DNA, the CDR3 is TGTGCCAGCAGCTTGGGTTTGACAGGAAGGTCTGGGGCCAACGTCCTGACTTTC.

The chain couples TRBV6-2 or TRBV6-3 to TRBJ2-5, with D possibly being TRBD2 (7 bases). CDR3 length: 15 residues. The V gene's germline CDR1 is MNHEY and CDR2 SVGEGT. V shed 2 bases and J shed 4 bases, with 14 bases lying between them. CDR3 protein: CASSYPGRGGETQYF. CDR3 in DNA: TGTGCCAGCAGTTACCCGGGAAGGGGGGGAGAGACCCAGTACTTC.

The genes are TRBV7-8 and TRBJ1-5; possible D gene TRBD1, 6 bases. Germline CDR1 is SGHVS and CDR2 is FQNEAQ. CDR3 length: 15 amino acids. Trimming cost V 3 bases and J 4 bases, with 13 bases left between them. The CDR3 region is CASSLGHPRNQPQHF. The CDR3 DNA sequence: TGTGCCAGCAGCTTGGGACACCCCAGAAATCAGCCCCAGCATTTT.

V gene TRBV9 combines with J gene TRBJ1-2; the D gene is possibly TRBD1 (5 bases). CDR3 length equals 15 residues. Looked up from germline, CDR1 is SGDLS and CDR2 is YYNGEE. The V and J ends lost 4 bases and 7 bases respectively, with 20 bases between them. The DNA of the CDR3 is TGTGCCAGCAGCACCCTCTCGGGGGGAATGGGTGGCTACACCTTC. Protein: CASSTLSGGMGGYTF.

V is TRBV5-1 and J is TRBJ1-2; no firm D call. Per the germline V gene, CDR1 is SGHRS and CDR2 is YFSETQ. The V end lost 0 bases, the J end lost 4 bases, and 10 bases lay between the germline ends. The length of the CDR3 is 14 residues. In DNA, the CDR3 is TGCGCCAGCAGCTTGGATGGTCGCGCCTATGGCTACACCTTC. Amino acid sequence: CASSLDGRAYGYTF.

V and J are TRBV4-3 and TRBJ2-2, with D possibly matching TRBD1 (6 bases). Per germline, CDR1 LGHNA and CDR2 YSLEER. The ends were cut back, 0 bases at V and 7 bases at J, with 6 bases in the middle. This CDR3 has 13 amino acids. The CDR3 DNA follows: TGCGCCAGCAGCCAAGAGACAGGCGGGGAGCTGTTTTTT. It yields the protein CASSQETGGELFF.

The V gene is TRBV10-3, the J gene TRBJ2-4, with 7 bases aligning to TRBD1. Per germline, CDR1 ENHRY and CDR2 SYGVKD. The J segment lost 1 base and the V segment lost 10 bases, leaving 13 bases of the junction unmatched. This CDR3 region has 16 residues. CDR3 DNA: TGTGCCACGTTTGACAGGGCTAACTCGGCCAAAAACATTCAGTACTTC. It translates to CATFDRANSAKNIQYF.

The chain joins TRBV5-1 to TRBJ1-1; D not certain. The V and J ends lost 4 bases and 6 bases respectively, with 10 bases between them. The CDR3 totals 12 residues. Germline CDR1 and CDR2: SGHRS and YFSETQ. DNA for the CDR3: TGCGCCAGCAGCGCACCGGGTCCTGAAGCTTTCTTT. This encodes CASSAPGPEAFF.

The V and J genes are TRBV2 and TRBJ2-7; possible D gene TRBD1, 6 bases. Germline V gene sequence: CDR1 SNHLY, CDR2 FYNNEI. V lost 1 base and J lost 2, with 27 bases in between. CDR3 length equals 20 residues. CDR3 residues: CASSEGQRGSKGVWAYEQYF. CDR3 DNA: TGTGCCAGCAGTGAAGGTCAGAGGGGCTCAAAGGGGGTATGGGCCTACGAGCAGTACTTC.

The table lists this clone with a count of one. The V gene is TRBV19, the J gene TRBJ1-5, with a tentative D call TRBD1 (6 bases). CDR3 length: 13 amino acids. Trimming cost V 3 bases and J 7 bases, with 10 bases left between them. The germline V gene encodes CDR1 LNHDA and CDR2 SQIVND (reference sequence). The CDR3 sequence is CASSMGRGQPQHF. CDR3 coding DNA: TGTGCCAGTAGTATGGGGAGGGGGCAGCCCCAGCATTTT.

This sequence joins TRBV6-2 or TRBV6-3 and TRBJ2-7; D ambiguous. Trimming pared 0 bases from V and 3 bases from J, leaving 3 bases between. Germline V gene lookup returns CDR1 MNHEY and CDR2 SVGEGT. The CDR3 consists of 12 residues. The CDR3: CASSYSFYEQYF. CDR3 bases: TGTGCCAGCAGTTACTCCTTCTACGAGCAGTACTTC.

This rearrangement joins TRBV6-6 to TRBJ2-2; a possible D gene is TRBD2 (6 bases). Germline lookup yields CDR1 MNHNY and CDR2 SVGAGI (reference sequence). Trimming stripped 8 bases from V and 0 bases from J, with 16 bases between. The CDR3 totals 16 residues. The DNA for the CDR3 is TGTGCCAGCGAGGAGGGTTTAATCTCGAACACCGGGGAGCTGTTTTTT. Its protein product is CASEEGLISNTGELFF.

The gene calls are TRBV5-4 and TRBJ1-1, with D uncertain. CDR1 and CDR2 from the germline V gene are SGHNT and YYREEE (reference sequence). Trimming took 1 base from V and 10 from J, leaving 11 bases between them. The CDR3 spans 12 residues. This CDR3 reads CASSLLGAGAFF. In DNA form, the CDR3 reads TGTGCCAGCAGCTTGCTGGGTGCGGGAGCTTTCTTT.

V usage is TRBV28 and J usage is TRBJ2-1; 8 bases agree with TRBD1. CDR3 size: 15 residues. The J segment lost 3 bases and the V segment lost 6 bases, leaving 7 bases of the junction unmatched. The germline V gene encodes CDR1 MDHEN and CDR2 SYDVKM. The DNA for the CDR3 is TGTGCCAGCAGCTTTGGACAGGGTTTCTACAATGAGCAGTTCTTC. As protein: CASSFGQGFYNEQFF.

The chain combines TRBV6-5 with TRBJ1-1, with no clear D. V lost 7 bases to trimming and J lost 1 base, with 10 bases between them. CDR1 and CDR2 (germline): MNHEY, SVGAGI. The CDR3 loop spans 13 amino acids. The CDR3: CASIAEWNTEAFF. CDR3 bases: TGTGCCAGCATTGCGGAGTGGAACACTGAAGCTTTCTTT.